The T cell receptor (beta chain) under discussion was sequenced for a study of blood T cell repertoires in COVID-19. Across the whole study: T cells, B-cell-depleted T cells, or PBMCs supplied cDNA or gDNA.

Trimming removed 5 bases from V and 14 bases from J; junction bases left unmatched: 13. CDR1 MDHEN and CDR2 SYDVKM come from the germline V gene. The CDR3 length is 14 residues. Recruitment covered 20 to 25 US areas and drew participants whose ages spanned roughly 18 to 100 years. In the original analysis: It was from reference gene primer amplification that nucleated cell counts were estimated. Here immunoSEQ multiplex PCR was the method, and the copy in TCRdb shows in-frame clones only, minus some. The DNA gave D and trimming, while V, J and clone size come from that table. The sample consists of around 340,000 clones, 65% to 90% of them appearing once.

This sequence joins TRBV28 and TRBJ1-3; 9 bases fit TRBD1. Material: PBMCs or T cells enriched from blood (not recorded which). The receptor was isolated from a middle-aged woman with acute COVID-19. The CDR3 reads CASSSAGTGRNVYF. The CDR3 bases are TGTGCCAGCAGTAGTGCCGGGACAGGGAGGAACGTATATTTT.